This TCR beta chain was sequenced during a study of blood T cell repertoires in COVID-19. Libraries were prepared by immunoSEQ multiplex PCR; TCRdb keeps only in-frame clonotypes and omits some of them. The table shows approximately 200,000 clones, with approximately 90% occurring only once. The ends were cut back, 7 bases at V and 6 bases at J, with 13 bases in the middle. CDR3 length equals 13 residues. CDR1 LNHDA and CDR2 SQIVND come from the germline V gene (reference sequence). What was sequenced was peripheral blood. V usage is TRBV19 and J usage is TRBJ1-5, with unresolved D. This TCR was recovered from a woman aged 25-40 years with active or convalescent COVID-19. CDR3 bases: TGTGCCAGTACCCCGGGGAAAACTCAGCCCCAGCATTTT. It is translated as CASTPGKTQPQHF.